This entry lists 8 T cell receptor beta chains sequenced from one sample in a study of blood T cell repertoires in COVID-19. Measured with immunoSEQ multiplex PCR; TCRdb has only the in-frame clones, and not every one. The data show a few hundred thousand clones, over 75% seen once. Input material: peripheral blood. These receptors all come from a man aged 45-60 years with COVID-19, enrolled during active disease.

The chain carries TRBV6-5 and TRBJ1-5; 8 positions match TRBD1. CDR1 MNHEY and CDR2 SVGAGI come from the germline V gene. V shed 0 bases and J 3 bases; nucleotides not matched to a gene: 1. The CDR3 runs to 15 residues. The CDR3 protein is CASSYSGQDNQPQHF. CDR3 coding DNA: TGTGCCAGCAGTTACTCGGGACAGGACAATCAGCCCCAGCATTTT.

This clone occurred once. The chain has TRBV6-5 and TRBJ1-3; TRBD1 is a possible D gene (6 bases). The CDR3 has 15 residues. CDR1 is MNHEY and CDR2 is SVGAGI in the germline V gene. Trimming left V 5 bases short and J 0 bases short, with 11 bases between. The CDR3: CASSNDRFSGNTIYF. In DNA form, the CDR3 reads TGTGCCAGCAGTAACGACAGGTTCTCTGGAAACACCATATATTTT.

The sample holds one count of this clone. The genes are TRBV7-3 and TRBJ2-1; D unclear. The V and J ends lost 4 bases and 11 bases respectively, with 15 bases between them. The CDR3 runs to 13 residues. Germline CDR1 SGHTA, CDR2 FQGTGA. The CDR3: CASSSSPADKQFF. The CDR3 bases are TGTGCCAGCAGCTCCTCCCCGGCTGACAAGCAGTTCTTC.

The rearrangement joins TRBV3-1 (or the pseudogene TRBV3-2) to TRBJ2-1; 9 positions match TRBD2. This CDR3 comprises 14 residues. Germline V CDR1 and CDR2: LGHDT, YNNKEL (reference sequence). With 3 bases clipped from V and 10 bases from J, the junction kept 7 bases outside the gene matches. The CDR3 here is CASSQGTSFKEQFF. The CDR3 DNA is TGTGCCAGCAGCCAGGGGACTAGCTTCAAAGAGCAGTTCTTC.

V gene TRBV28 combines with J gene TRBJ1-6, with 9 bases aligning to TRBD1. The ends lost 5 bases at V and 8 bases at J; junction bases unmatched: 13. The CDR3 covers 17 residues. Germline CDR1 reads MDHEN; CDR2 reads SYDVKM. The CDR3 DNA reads TGTGCCAGCAGTACATGGGCGGGGACAGGGCCGCATTCACCCCTCCACTTT. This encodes CASSTWAGTGPHSPLHF.

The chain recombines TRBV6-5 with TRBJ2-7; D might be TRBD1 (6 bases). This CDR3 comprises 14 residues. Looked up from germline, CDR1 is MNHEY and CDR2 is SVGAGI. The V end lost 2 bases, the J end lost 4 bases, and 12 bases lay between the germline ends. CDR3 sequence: CASSYPGQEYEQYF. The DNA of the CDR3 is TGTGCCAGCAGTTACCCGGGACAAGAATACGAGCAGTACTTC.

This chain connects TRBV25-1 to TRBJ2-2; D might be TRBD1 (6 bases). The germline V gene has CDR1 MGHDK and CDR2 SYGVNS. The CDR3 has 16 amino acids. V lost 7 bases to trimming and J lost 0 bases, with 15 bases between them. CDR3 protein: CASKPQGTANTGELFF. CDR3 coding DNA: TGTGCCAGCAAACCCCAGGGGACGGCGAACACCGGGGAGCTGTTTTTT. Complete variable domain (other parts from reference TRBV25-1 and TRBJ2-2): EADIYQTPRYLVIGTGKKITLECSQTMGHDKMYWYQQDPGMELHLIHYSYGVNSTEKGDLSSESTVSRIRTEHFPLTLESARPSHTSQYLCASKPQGTANTGELFFGEGSRLTVL.

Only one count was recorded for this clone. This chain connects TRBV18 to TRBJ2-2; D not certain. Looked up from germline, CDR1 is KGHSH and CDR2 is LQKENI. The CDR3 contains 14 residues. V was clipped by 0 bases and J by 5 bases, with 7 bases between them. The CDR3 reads CASSPPGGTGELFF. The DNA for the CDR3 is TGTGCCAGCTCACCACCTGGCGGAACCGGGGAGCTGTTTTTT.